The 4 T cell receptor beta chains listed next were all sequenced from one sample in a study of T cell repertoires and HLA-DP antigens. No antigen has been identified for these receptors. Sequencing was performed with immunoSEQ multiplex PCR; in TCRdb, only in-frame clones are kept and a portion is missing. This sample has over 60,000 clones, with roughly 78% found just once. Sequenced input: CD4+ T cells from PBMCs. These receptors all come from a man aged 55-75 years in good health and CMV-seronegative.

This clone was counted a single time. V and J are TRBV19 and TRBJ2-1, with 11 nucleotides matching TRBD1. The germline V gene has CDR1 LNHDA and CDR2 SQIVND (reference sequence). The length of the CDR3 is 17 residues. V gave up 4 bases and J gave up 5 bases; unmatched junction bases: 10. CDR3 amino acids: CASSTHLGQGAHNEQFF. The CDR3 nucleotides read TGTGCCAGTAGTACCCACCTAGGACAGGGGGCCCACAATGAGCAGTTCTTC.

The V gene is TRBV6-1, the J gene TRBJ2-5; TRBD2 matches at 8 bases. The CDR3 is 13 amino acids. Germline V lookup: CDR1 MNHNS, CDR2 SASEGT. J was trimmed by 3 bases and V by 6 bases; bases with no gene match: 3. The CDR3 protein is CASRSSGKETQYF. The CDR3 DNA is TGTGCCAGCAGAAGTAGCGGGAAAGAGACCCAGTACTTC.

The V gene is TRBV6-5, the J gene TRBJ1-2; 9 bases are shared with TRBD1. Germline CDR1 reads MNHEY; CDR2 reads SVGAGI. The CDR3 is 15 amino acids. With V trimmed by 5 bases and J by 4 bases, 8 bases remained unmatched. CDR3 region: CASSGTGSLGYGYTF. For the CDR3, the DNA is TGTGCCAGCAGTGGGACAGGGTCCCTCGGCTATGGCTACACCTTC.

The chain links TRBV2 to TRBJ2-5; D may be TRBD2 (6 bases). V lost 9 bases and J 1 base, leaving 30 bases between the germline ends. Germline lookup yields CDR1 SNHLY and CDR2 FYNNEI. The CDR3 runs to 19 residues. CDR3 residues: CASSSRLTDWRAVQETQYF. CDR3 DNA: TGTGCCAGTAGTAGTCGCCTAACCGATTGGAGGGCAGTCCAAGAGACCCAGTACTTC. The full variable domain, completed using reference TRBV2 and TRBJ2-5, is EPEVTQTPSHQVTQMGQEVILRCVPISNHLYFYWYRQILGQKVEFLVSFYNNEISEKSEIFDDQFSVERPDGSNFTLKIRSTKLEDSAMYFCASSSRLTDWRAVQETQYFGPGTRLLVL.